A single sample is the source of the 31 T cell receptor beta chains below, sequenced in a study of T cell changes during pregnancy in multiple sclerosis (dated by TCRdb to between 2017 and 2020). Preparation of the library involved the immunoSEQ multiplex PCR assay. The immuneACCESS repertoire file appears here via TCRdb, limited to in-frame rearrangements. These files lack a portion of the clones; in checked studies, under half of the deficit traces to unresolved V genes, and the cause of the others is not known. The sample table holds more than 25,000 clones, of which roughly 91% were seen once. Of the sample, approximately 3.9% is held by the ten largest clones. Sequencing was performed on CD8+ T cells from peripheral blood mononuclear cells, taken in the second trimester of pregnancy. The receptors originated from a female donor in good health, enrolled as a control in a pregnancy study.

The J gene is TRBJ2-7, the V gene TRBV29-1; 7 bases are a match to TRBD1. The ends lost 6 bases at V and 3 bases at J; junction bases unmatched: 14. This CDR3 contains 15 residues. The germline CDR1 and CDR2 sequences are SQVTM and ANQGSEA. The CDR3 sequence: CSVLPTGTDNYEQYF. CDR3 coding DNA: TGCAGCGTCCTCCCCACCGGGACAGATAACTACGAGCAGTACTTC.

The CDR3 sequence is CASSKKQGWDEQYF. The CDR3 DNA sequence: TGTGCCAGTAGTAAAAAACAGGGGTGGGACGAGCAGTACTTC. This chain connects TRBV19 to TRBJ2-7; 7 nucleotides line up with TRBD1. J lost 5 bases, V lost 4 bases, and 8 bases had no gene match. This CDR3 spans 14 amino acids. CDR1 and CDR2 (germline): LNHDA, SQIVND (reference sequence).

The chain recombines TRBV19 with TRBJ2-7; 7 bases line up with TRBD1. The trim removed 9 bases at V and 0 bases at J, leaving 5 bases unmatched. The CDR3 runs 13 residues. Germline CDR1 reads LNHDA; CDR2 reads SQIVND (reference sequence). CDR3 sequence: CASMGQSSYEQYF. CDR3 bases: TGTGCCAGCATGGGACAGAGCTCCTACGAGCAGTACTTC.

This rearrangement joins TRBV5-6 to TRBJ2-7, with D possibly TRBD1 on 6 matching bases. The CDR3 consists of 13 residues. V was pared by 4 bases and J by 1 base, with 9 bases between. Germline V gives CDR1 SGHDT, CDR2 YYEEEE. The CDR3 DNA reads as TGTGCCAGCAGCATGACAGGTTCCTACGAGCAGTACTTC. Its protein product is CASSMTGSYEQYF. The entire variable domain, with the rest obtained from reference TRBV5-6 and TRBJ2-7, is as follows: DAGVTQSPTHLIKTRGQQVTLRCSPKSGHDTVSWYQQALGQGPQFIFQYYEEEERQRGNFPDRFSGHQFPNYSSELNVNALLLGDSALYLCASSMTGSYEQYFGPGTRLTVT.

The rearrangement links TRBV9 to TRBJ2-5; D unclear. CDR1 and CDR2 (germline): SGDLS, YYNGEE. The CDR3 length is 14 residues. Trimming shortened V by 0 bases and J by 1 base, and 7 bases separated the two germline ends. CDR3 coding DNA: TGTGCCAGCAGCGTAGAGGAGATCCAAGAGACCCAGTACTTC. Translating it yields CASSVEEIQETQYF.

The rearrangement joins TRBV7-2 to TRBJ2-5, with 14 positions matching TRBD2. Gene TRBJ2-7 matches the end of the DNA better, so the J call may be wrong. The V gene's germline CDR1 is SGHTA and CDR2 FQGNSA. The CDR3 spans 16 residues. The CDR3 nucleotides are TGTGCCAGCAGCCCAATAGGACTAGCGGGGGGTTACGAGCAGTACTTC. It encodes CASSPIGLAGGYEQYF.

The chain uses TRBV5-6 and TRBJ2-2, with 8 nucleotides matching TRBD1. This CDR3 contains 16 residues. V shed 0 bases and J 1 base; nucleotides not matched to a gene: 2. Germline V lookup: CDR1 SGHDT, CDR2 YYEEEE. As DNA, the CDR3 is TGTGCCAGCAGCTTGGAACAGGGGGTGAACACCGGGGAGCTGTTTTTT. Translated, it gives CASSLEQGVNTGELFF.

This sequence joins TRBV2 and TRBJ2-5; possibly TRBD1 for D (5 bases). V was clipped by 8 bases and J by 1 base, with 8 bases between them. CDR3 length equals 12 residues. Germline CDR1 is SNHLY and CDR2 is FYNNEI. CDR3 coding DNA: TGTGCCAGCCAGGGTCGCCAAGAGACCCAGTACTTC. It codes for CASQGRQETQYF.

The chain is built from TRBV6-1 and TRBJ1-2; maybe TRBD1 (6 bases). The V end lost 1 base, the J end lost 7 bases, and 16 bases lay between the germline ends. Germline CDR1 and CDR2: MNHNS and SASEGT. The CDR3 has 15 residues. The CDR3 DNA reads TGTGCCAGCAGTGAAGGATCGGGGGGCACAGGTGGCTACACCTTC. This encodes CASSEGSGGTGGYTF.

This clone is classed as medium-sized (0.01 to 0.1%). The chain is built from TRBV30 and TRBJ1-3; TRBD1 aligns across 11 bases. Germline V gene data show CDR1 as GTSNPN and CDR2 as SVGIG (reference sequence). Losses at the gene ends were 3 bases for V and 4 bases for J; bases not matched to a gene: 8. The CDR3 sequence is 16 residues long. CDR3 residues: CAWRTPGQGDGNTIYF. In DNA form, the CDR3 reads TGTGCCTGGAGGACCCCGGGACAGGGGGACGGAAACACCATATATTTT. The whole variable domain, filled in from reference TRBV30 and TRBJ1-3, reads SQTIHQWPATLVQPVGSPLSLECTVEGTSNPNLYWYRQAAGRGLQLLFYSVGIGQISSEVPQNLSASRPQDRQFILSSKKLLLSDSGFYLCAWRTPGQGDGNTIYFGEGSWLTVV.

The gene calls are TRBV7-2 and TRBJ1-2; 11 positions match TRBD1. Trimming took 5 bases from V and 4 from J; bases not matched to a gene: 12. This CDR3 contains 17 residues. Germline values: CDR1 SGHTA, CDR2 FQGNSA. The CDR3 loop reads CASSLGQGAPFTYGYTF. The CDR3 nucleotides read TGTGCCAGCAGCCTCGGACAGGGGGCCCCTTTCACCTATGGCTACACCTTC.

This clone was picked up one time. This chain links TRBV15 with TRBJ1-6, with no clear D. V lost 5 bases and J 0 bases, leaving 14 bases between the germline ends. The CDR3 extends over 17 amino acids. Germline loops: CDR1 LNHNV, CDR2 YYDKDF (reference sequence). CDR3 sequence reads: CATSLQTSYSYNSPLHF. For the CDR3, the DNA is TGTGCCACCAGCCTACAGACCTCTTACTCCTATAATTCACCCCTCCACTTT. Variable domain in full (rest from reference TRBV15 and TRBJ1-6): DAMVIQNPRYQVTQFGKPVTLSCSQTLNHNVMYWYQQKSSQAPKLLFHYYDKDFNNEADTPDNFQSRRPNTSFCFLDIRSPGLGDTAMYLCATSLQTSYSYNSPLHFGNGTRLTVT.

The rearrangement joins TRBV5-1 to TRBJ1-2; no reliable D call. Germline CDR1 reads SGHRS; CDR2 reads YFSETQ. The CDR3 totals 14 residues. The V end was cut by 4 bases, the J end by 4 bases, with 14 bases between. This CDR3 is CASSPQEGGYGYTF. The CDR3 DNA reads as TGCGCCAGCAGCCCCCAAGAGGGCGGCTATGGCTACACCTTC.

The J gene is TRBJ1-5, the V gene TRBV4-3; D is undetermined. Looked up from germline, CDR1 is LGHNA and CDR2 is YSLEER. This CDR3 spans 16 amino acids. Deletions cut 1 base from V and 3 bases from J, with 13 bases between. The CDR3 nucleotides read TGCGCCAGCAGCCAAGGCCACACGGACTACAATCAGCCCCAGCATTTT. It translates to CASSQGHTDYNQPQHF.

The genes are TRBV19 and TRBJ2-7; perhaps TRBD1 as D (5 bases). With 4 bases removed from V and 2 bases from J, the gap between germline ends came to 12 bases. Germline CDR1 is LNHDA and CDR2 is SQIVND (reference sequence). The CDR3 runs 14 residues. The CDR3 here is CASSTGWGPYEQYF. The DNA of the CDR3 is TGTGCCAGTAGTACCGGTTGGGGCCCCTACGAGCAGTACTTC.

Here the CDR3 reads CASSWGDSDYEQYF. The CDR3 DNA is TGTGCCAGCAGCTGGGGGGACAGTGACTACGAGCAGTACTTC. The rearrangement uses TRBV5-6 and TRBJ2-7, with D perhaps TRBD1 (7 bases). This CDR3 comprises 14 residues. Germline V lookup: CDR1 SGHDT, CDR2 YYEEEE. V lost 3 bases to trimming and J lost 3 bases, with 13 bases between them.

J is TRBJ1-6 and V is TRBV6-5, with 7 bases aligning to TRBD1. The J segment lost 7 bases and the V segment lost 5 bases, leaving 5 bases of the junction unmatched. This CDR3 is 14 amino acids long. CDR1 is MNHEY, CDR2 SVGAGI, per germline. The CDR3 is CASSTRQGNSPLHF. CDR3 bases: TGTGCCAGCAGTACCCGACAGGGAAATTCACCCCTCCACTTT.

The chain has TRBV7-9 and TRBJ2-2; 7 nucleotides match TRBD2. Trimming cost V 1 base and J 1 base; bases outside gene matches: 6. Germline values: CDR1 SEHNR, CDR2 FQNEAQ (reference sequence). The CDR3 consists of 17 residues. In nucleotides, the CDR3 is TGTGCCAGCAGCTTAGTCCAAACTAGCGAGAACACCGGGGAGCTGTTTTTT. Its protein product is CASSLVQTSENTGELFF.

With respect to this clone: The sample holds other DNA sequences that translate to the same CDR3. This chain uses TRBV19 with TRBJ1-5, with 8 bases that match TRBD1. The length of the CDR3 is 15 residues. CDR1 is LNHDA and CDR2 is SQIVND in the germline V gene (reference sequence). V gave up 6 bases and J gave up 2 bases; unmatched junction bases: 6. The CDR3 nucleotides are TGTGCCAGTAGCATTGGACAGGGCGGCAATCAGCCCCAGCATTTT. It encodes CASSIGQGGNQPQHF.

The rearrangement uses TRBV9 and TRBJ1-2, with TRBD1 matching over 11 bases. The CDR3 totals 18 residues. The germline V gene has CDR1 SGDLS and CDR2 YYNGEE. The junction had 11 bases not matched to a gene; V was cut back by 0 bases and J by 4 bases. CDR3 sequence reads: CASSVGRGQGVRGYGYTF. Written as DNA, the CDR3 is TGTGCCAGCAGCGTAGGGAGGGGACAGGGGGTTCGCGGCTATGGCTACACCTTC. Full variable domain (rest looked up from reference TRBV9 and TRBJ1-2): DSGVTQTPKHLITATGQRVTLRCSPRSGDLSVYWYQQSLDQGLQFLIQYYNGEERAKGNILERFSAQQFPDLHSELNLSSLELGDSALYFCASSVGRGQGVRGYGYTFGSGTRLTVV.

A note on this clone: An end of the junction does not agree with germline; a read error may underlie this. The gene calls are TRBV5-4 and TRBJ2-4; maybe TRBD2 (5 bases). The CDR3 has 12 residues. The germline gives CDR1 SGHNT, CDR2 YYREEE (reference sequence). DNA for the CDR3: TGTGCCTGCAGAGGAGGCGGAGGATCTCAGTACTTC. As protein: CACRGGGGSQYF.

The sample holds one count of this clone. The chain couples TRBV7-8 to TRBJ1-5; no definite D call. Trimming shortened V by 2 bases and J by 1 base, and 12 bases separated the two germline ends. The germline gives CDR1 SGHVS, CDR2 FQNEAQ. The CDR3 totals 16 residues. CDR3 loop: CASSLFTRESNQPQHF. CDR3 DNA sequence: TGTGCCAGCAGCTTATTCACTCGGGAAAGCAATCAGCCCCAGCATTTT.

The gene calls are TRBV4-2 and TRBJ2-7; 10 nucleotides match TRBD2. V lost 4 bases, J lost 2 bases, and 11 bases stayed unmatched. The CDR3 has 17 amino acids. CDR1 and CDR2 (germline): LGHNA, YNFKEQ. Here the CDR3 DNA reads TGTGCCAGCAGCCTCCGCGGCACTAGCGGGGAACCCTACGAGCAGTACTTC. This gives the protein CASSLRGTSGEPYEQYF.

The CDR3 region has the DNA TGTGCCAGCAGCTCCGAGACAGGAGCTACTGAAGCTTTCTTT. It is translated as CASSSETGATEAFF. This sequence joins TRBV9 and TRBJ1-1, with a weak D call TRBD1 (6 bases). The length of the CDR3 is 14 residues. With 4 bases removed from V and 5 bases from J, the gap between germline ends came to 15 bases. The V gene's germline CDR1 is SGDLS and CDR2 YYNGEE.

J is TRBJ2-3 and V is TRBV4-3, with TRBD2 as a possible D gene (5 bases). Per germline, CDR1 LGHNA and CDR2 YSLEER. Trimming pared 4 bases from V and 7 bases from J, leaving 15 bases between. This CDR3 has 14 amino acids. CDR3 residues: CASSPSRGEYTQYF. The CDR3 region has the DNA TGCGCCAGCAGCCCGAGCCGGGGTGAATATACGCAGTATTTT.

The chain recombines TRBV4-2 with TRBJ2-5, with TRBD2 matching 10 bases. This CDR3 is built from 17 residues. The germline gives CDR1 LGHNA, CDR2 YNFKEQ. Trimming removed 0 bases from V and 5 bases from J; junction bases left unmatched: 9. The CDR3, as DNA: TGTGCCAGCAGCCAAGAAATTCAGCGGGGGGGCACGGAGACCCAGTACTTC. Its translation: CASSQEIQRGGTETQYF.

This sequence joins TRBV27 and TRBJ1-2; D not certain. Germline lookup yields CDR1 MNHEY and CDR2 SMNVEV (reference sequence). The ends were cut back, 8 bases at V and 4 bases at J, with 14 bases in the middle. CDR3 size: 13 residues. In nucleotides, the CDR3 is TGTGCCAGCCGCACTGGCGCAGGCTATGGCTACACCTTC. Translating gives CASRTGAGYGYTF.

This chain links TRBV4-2 with TRBJ2-1; 8 nucleotides align to TRBD2. CDR1 is LGHNA, CDR2 YNFKEQ, per germline. The junction had 17 bases not matched to a gene; V was cut back by 8 bases and J by 8 bases. This CDR3 region has 16 residues. The CDR3 loop is CASGQPGLESFDEQFF. The CDR3 nucleotides read TGTGCCAGCGGACAACCGGGACTAGAGTCTTTCGATGAGCAGTTCTTC.

The rearrangement joins TRBV4-3 to TRBJ2-1; 8 nucleotides line up with TRBD2. V gave up 1 base and J gave up 4 bases; unmatched junction bases: 9. The length of the CDR3 is 17 residues. Per germline, CDR1 LGHNA and CDR2 YSLEER. In nucleotides, the CDR3 is TGCGCCAGCAGCCAAGGGTCGGGGGGGTCGATGTACAATGAGCAGTTCTTC. Translated: CASSQGSGGSMYNEQFF.

The rearrangement links TRBV6-5 to TRBJ2-2, with 7 bases identical to TRBD2. V was clipped by 2 bases and J by 6 bases; unmatched bases: 3. Germline CDR1 is MNHEY and CDR2 is SVGAGI. The CDR3 covers 14 residues. CDR3 bases: TGTGCCAGCAGTTACGGTCGGGAGGCCGGGGAGCTGTTTTTT. Translated, it gives CASSYGREAGELFF.

V usage is TRBV16 and J usage is TRBJ2-7, with TRBD1 matching 9 bases. This CDR3 has 14 residues. V trimming: 6 bases; J trimming: 0 bases; junction bases outside the gene matches: 3. CDR1 and CDR2 (germline): KGHSY, FQNENV. Here the CDR3 DNA reads TGTGCCAGCAGAGGGACAGGGCTCTCCTACGAGCAGTACTTC. Its protein product is CASRGTGLSYEQYF.